Below are 28 T cell receptor beta chains sequenced from a single sample in a study of shared clonotypes between healthy human individuals. The assay was immunoSEQ multiplex PCR, and TCRdb's table has in-frame clones only and misses some. This table holds approximately 400,000 clones, approximately 96% found once. Specimen: memory CD8+ T cells sorted from blood. Indicated subset: CD45RO+ cells pooled with CCR7-negative TemRA cells. Source of these receptors: a man in his thirties or forties in good health.

This clone was counted once. The chain has TRBV2 and TRBJ2-1; TRBD1 matches at 9 bases. CDR3 length: 18 residues. The V and J ends lost 7 bases and 0 bases, in that order; junction bases with no gene match: 13. Germline V gene sequence: CDR1 SNHLY, CDR2 FYNNEI. CDR3 residues: CASTGTGLRYSSYNEQFF. The CDR3, as DNA: TGTGCCAGCACGGGGACAGGGTTGAGGTACAGCTCCTACAATGAGCAGTTCTTC.

This sequence joins TRBV7-2 and TRBJ1-4; D is unresolved. Germline CDR1 SGHTA, CDR2 FQGNSA. The V gene lost 2 bases and the J gene lost 4 bases, with 11 bases spanning the gap. The CDR3 covers 15 residues. Written as DNA, the CDR3 is TGTGCCAGCAGCTTATATTTGGGGAGTAATGAAAAACTGTTTTTT. As protein: CASSLYLGSNEKLFF.

The gene calls are TRBV20-1 and TRBJ1-1; D is unresolved. Deletions cut 3 bases from V and 5 bases from J, with 7 bases between. The CDR3 loop spans 11 amino acids. Germline assignment: CDR1 DFQATT and CDR2 SNEGSKA (reference sequence). The CDR3 reads CSASFGTEAFF. The CDR3 nucleotides read TGCAGTGCTAGTTTTGGGACTGAAGCTTTCTTT.

V usage is TRBV6-6 and J usage is TRBJ1-1, with D unclear. The CDR3 runs 15 residues. Germline V gene sequence: CDR1 MNHNY, CDR2 SVGAGI (reference sequence). Between the trimmed V and J ends, which lost 5 bases and 6 bases, there was a span of 19 bases. This CDR3 reads CASSNQRRDGAEAFF. The CDR3 coding sequence is TGTGCCAGCAGTAACCAAAGAAGAGATGGCGCTGAAGCTTTCTTT.

The gene calls are TRBV6-5 and TRBJ1-1; D is unresolved. The CDR3 has 13 amino acids. Germline CDR1 reads MNHEY; CDR2 reads SVGAGI. Trimming pared 0 bases from V and 3 bases from J, leaving 5 bases between. The CDR3 nucleotides are TGTGCCAGCAGTTACTCGTTGTACACTGAAGCTTTCTTT. Translated, it gives CASSYSLYTEAFF.

The genes are TRBV19 and TRBJ2-1, with D tentatively TRBD2 (5 bases). V gave up 5 bases and J gave up 0 bases, with 11 bases separating them. Germline V gene data show CDR1 as LNHDA and CDR2 as SQIVND (reference sequence). The CDR3 totals 15 residues. CDR3 loop: CASSGGYSSYNEQFF. CDR3 sequence (DNA): TGTGCCAGTAGTGGAGGATACAGCTCCTACAATGAGCAGTTCTTC.

The V and J genes are TRBV6-5 and TRBJ2-7, with no clear D. Germline CDR1 reads MNHEY; CDR2 reads SVGAGI. Trimming stripped 0 bases from V and 3 bases from J, with 12 bases between. The CDR3 consists of 15 residues. The DNA for the CDR3 is TGTGCCAGCAGTTACTCGTGGGAACCCGTCTACGAGCAGTACTTC. Translating gives CASSYSWEPVYEQYF.

This chain links TRBV6-5 with TRBJ1-1; 7 positions match TRBD1. V was pared by 4 bases and J by 3 bases, with 5 bases of the junction left unmatched. Germline loops: CDR1 MNHEY, CDR2 SVGAGI. The CDR3 has 14 residues. In nucleotides, the CDR3 is TGTGCCAGCAGTTCCCTTACAGGGGACACTGAAGCTTTCTTT. Its translation is CASSSLTGDTEAFF.

With regard to this clone: At one of its ends the junction is not consistent with the germline gene, which may arise from a read error. The chain combines TRBV6-5 with TRBJ1-4; D is unresolved. Germline lookup yields CDR1 MNHEY and CDR2 SVGAGI. The CDR3 sequence is 13 residues long. The chain's CDR3 is CASSATGLQQEIF. In DNA form, the CDR3 reads TGTGCCAGCAGTGCCACCGGGCTCCAACAAGAGATTTTT.

This chain joins TRBV5-8 and TRBJ2-7; 9 nucleotides agree with TRBD2. Trimming at V came to 4 bases and at J to 2 bases, leaving 4 bases not matched to a gene. CDR1 is SGHTS and CDR2 is YDEGEE in the germline V gene. This CDR3 region has 14 residues. The CDR3 region is CASSRTSATYEQYF. The DNA for the CDR3 is TGTGCCAGCAGCCGGACTAGCGCCACCTACGAGCAGTACTTC.

The genes are TRBV10-1 and TRBJ1-5; D perhaps matches TRBD1 (5 bases). CDR1 and CDR2 from the germline V gene are WNHNN and SYGVQD (reference sequence). This CDR3 is 13 amino acids long. Trimming removed 3 bases from V and 6 bases from J, with 9 bases in between. The CDR3 bases are TGCGCCAGCAGTGATAGGGGCAGTCAGCCCCAGCATTTT. Protein product: CASSDRGSQPQHF.

The rearrangement links TRBV7-9 to TRBJ2-1, with 12 bases matching TRBD2. The germline V gene encodes CDR1 SEHNR and CDR2 FQNEAQ (reference sequence). The CDR3 sequence is 16 residues long. V shed 2 bases and J 5 bases; nucleotides not matched to a gene: 4. This CDR3 reads CASSLRWTSGNNEQFF. For the CDR3, the DNA is TGTGCCAGCAGCTTACGTTGGACTAGCGGGAACAATGAGCAGTTCTTC.

The gene calls are TRBV11-2 and TRBJ2-7, with D perhaps matching TRBD1 (5 bases). The CDR3 is made up of 15 amino acids. Trimming removed 5 bases at V and 4 bases at J, with 18 bases between. CDR1 and CDR2 from the germline V gene are SGHAT and FQNNGV. The CDR3 here is CASSRGHGALYEQYF. CDR3 DNA sequence: TGTGCCAGCAGCCGAGGACATGGGGCCTTATACGAGCAGTACTTC.

The rearrangement links TRBV7-9 to TRBJ2-3, with D unclear. Germline values: CDR1 SEHNR, CDR2 FQNEAQ (reference sequence). The CDR3 loop spans 15 amino acids. With 3 bases removed from V and 1 base from J, the gap between germline ends came to 11 bases. The CDR3 loop is CASSFRAAGTDTQYF. DNA for the CDR3: TGTGCCAGCAGCTTCCGGGCGGCCGGCACAGATACGCAGTATTTT.

This clone was seen only once. V gene TRBV2 combines with J gene TRBJ1-5; 10 nucleotides line up with TRBD1. Germline CDR1 SNHLY, CDR2 FYNNEI. CDR3 length: 14 residues. The trim removed 6 bases at V and 2 bases at J, leaving 1 base unmatched. The CDR3 DNA is TGTGCCAGCAGAGGGACAGGGGGCAATCAGCCCCAGCATTTT. This sequence encodes CASRGTGGNQPQHF.

The chain carries TRBV15 and TRBJ1-2, with TRBD1 matching 8 bases. CDR3 length: 14 residues. Germline CDR1 is LNHNV and CDR2 is YYDKDF (reference sequence). V lost 5 bases to trimming and J lost 4 bases; unmatched junction nucleotides: 6. The CDR3 bases are TGTGCCACCAGCGTGGACAGGGAGGTCTATGGCTACACCTTC. The encoded protein is CATSVDREVYGYTF.

The gene calls are TRBV5-1 and TRBJ1-2, with D perhaps matching TRBD1 (5 bases). Germline values: CDR1 SGHRS, CDR2 YFSETQ. V shed 3 bases and J shed 7 bases, with 13 bases lying between them. The CDR3 has 13 amino acids. In nucleotides, the CDR3 is TGCGCCAGCAGCTCCGCCGGGGCGAGTGGCTACACCTTC. Translated: CASSSAGASGYTF.

The chain employs TRBV5-1 and TRBJ2-7, with 7 bases identical to TRBD1. Trimming removed 3 bases from V and 0 bases from J; junction bases left unmatched: 0. The germline CDR1 and CDR2 sequences are SGHRS and YFSETQ. The CDR3 is 13 residues long. CDR3 bases: TGCGCCAGCAGCTGGACAGGCTCCTACGAGCAGTACTTC. It yields the protein CASSWTGSYEQYF.

This chain's CDR3 is CASSRLRDRAEKLFF. CDR3 nucleotide sequence: TGTGCCAGCAGCCGTCTCCGGGACAGGGCTGAAAAACTGTTTTTT. This chain uses TRBV4-2 with TRBJ1-4; 9 nucleotides match TRBD1. This CDR3 has 15 amino acids. Germline V gene data show CDR1 as LGHNA and CDR2 as YNFKEQ. Trimming at V came to 4 bases and at J to 7 bases, leaving 7 bases not matched to a gene.

V gene TRBV30 combines with J gene TRBJ2-1, with D maybe TRBD2 (6 bases). V was clipped by 3 bases and J by 16 bases, with 16 bases between them. CDR1 and CDR2 from the germline V gene are GTSNPN and SVGIG (reference sequence). This CDR3 has 11 amino acids. The CDR3 nucleotides read TGTGCCTGGAGCATAGGGCGGGAAAACTTCTTC. Protein sequence: CAWSIGRENFF.

CDR3 sequence reads: CASSQDFSIYGYTF. The CDR3 DNA reads as TGTGCCAGCAGCCAAGATTTCAGCATCTATGGCTACACCTTC. The rearrangement uses TRBV4-2 and TRBJ1-2; no definite D call. The CDR3 has 14 residues. Looked up from germline, CDR1 is LGHNA and CDR2 is YNFKEQ. V lost 0 bases and J lost 4, with 9 bases in between.

In its sample, this clone was seen once. The chain joins TRBV29-1 to TRBJ2-1, with TRBD1 matching 11 bases. From germline, CDR1 is SQVTM and CDR2 ANQGSEA. The CDR3 is made up of 15 amino acids. With 4 bases clipped from V and 14 bases from J, the junction kept 16 bases outside the gene matches. The CDR3, as DNA: TGCAGCGTTGGAGCCCGGACAGGGGGCGGGGGAGTAGAGTTCTTC. This codes for CSVGARTGGGGVEFF.

This clone has only one observation. The rearrangement links TRBV10-1 to TRBJ2-3, with 7 bases lining up with TRBD2. CDR1 is WNHNN, CDR2 SYGVQD, per germline (reference sequence). Trimming at V came to 3 bases and at J to 0 bases, leaving 9 bases not matched to a gene. The CDR3 covers 17 residues. CDR3 in amino acids: CASSDPKTSPSTDTQYF. Written as DNA, the CDR3 is TGCGCCAGCAGTGACCCGAAGACTAGCCCTAGCACAGATACGCAGTATTTT.

The J gene is TRBJ2-6, the V gene TRBV28; perhaps TRBD2 as D (5 bases). Germline-derived CDR1 and CDR2 are MDHEN and SYDVKM. V lost 3 bases and J lost 1, with 10 bases in between. This CDR3 has 16 amino acids. CDR3 sequence: CASSFPGGSGANVLTF. For the CDR3, the DNA is TGTGCCAGCAGTTTTCCCGGAGGATCTGGGGCCAACGTCCTGACTTTC.

V usage is TRBV5-4 and J usage is TRBJ1-5, with D maybe TRBD1 (6 bases). CDR3 size: 14 residues. Germline assignment: CDR1 SGHNT and CDR2 YYREEE (reference sequence). V lost 0 bases to trimming and J lost 5 bases, with 9 bases between them. CDR3 nucleotides: TGTGCCAGCAGCTTGGGCGGGGGCGATCAGCCCCAGCATTTT. Protein: CASSLGGGDQPQHF.

The chain links TRBV28 to TRBJ1-2, with D tentatively TRBD1 (6 bases). Germline V lookup: CDR1 MDHEN, CDR2 SYDVKM. V lost 4 bases, J lost 4 bases, and 16 bases lay in between. The CDR3 runs to 15 residues. As DNA, the CDR3 is TGTGCCAGCAGTTCCGGGACAAGGGTCCCCTATGGCTACACCTTC. This translates into CASSSGTRVPYGYTF.

On this clone: Distinct nucleotide sequences in the sample also encode this CDR3. V is TRBV9 and J is TRBJ2-2, with D unresolved. Germline loops: CDR1 SGDLS, CDR2 YYNGEE. The V end was cut by 4 bases, the J end by 1 base, with 2 bases between. The CDR3 sequence is 12 residues long. CDR3 sequence: CASSRNTGELFF. The CDR3 bases are TGTGCCAGCAGCCGGAACACCGGGGAGCTGTTTTTT.

The chain joins TRBV2 to TRBJ2-3, with a weak D call TRBD2 (5 bases). V was clipped by 3 bases and J by 1 base, with 8 bases between them. The germline gives CDR1 SNHLY, CDR2 FYNNEI. This CDR3 is 14 amino acids long. CDR3 loop: CASSDRGGTDTQYF. In DNA form, the CDR3 reads TGTGCCAGCAGTGATCGGGGAGGCACAGATACGCAGTATTTT.